This TCR beta chain was sequenced in a study of T cells in Graves' hyperthyroidism and ophthalmopathy. This clonotype was recorded at least ten times. RNA transcripts were the template for amplifying TCR beta CDR3 regions. TCR CDR3 regions were first amplified by RT-PCR with HTBI primers. Using its own MiXCR run on the multiplex PCR reads, TCRdb lists one record per CDR3 protein. This table holds fewer than 350,000 distinct CDR3 sequences, about a sixth found once. CDR1 and CDR2 from the germline V gene are SGHNT and YENEEA. This CDR3 comprises 13 residues. The trim removed 2 bases at V and 6 bases at J, leaving 3 bases unmatched.

The V and J genes are TRBV11-3 and TRBJ2-5, with 7 bases aligning to TRBD2. Input material: blood. This clonotype was obtained from a woman between 35 and 50 years old with Graves' ophthalmopathy. The CDR3 region is CASSLSGGQTQYF. Written as DNA, the CDR3 is TGTGCCAGCAGCTTATCGGGGGGTCAGACCCAGTACTTC. Drawing the rest from reference TRBV11-3 and TRBJ2-5, the complete variable domain is EAGVVQSPRYKIIEKKQPVAFWCNPISGHNTLYWYLQNLGQGPELLIRYENEEAVDDSQLPKDRFSAERLKGVDSTLKIQPAELGDSAVYLCASSLSGGQTQYFGPGTRLLVL.